This T cell receptor beta chain was obtained from a study of blood T cell repertoires in COVID-19. Overall study context: Spain, Italy and the United States supplied samples that represented acute and convalescent COVID-19. PBMCs, B-cell-depleted T cells, or T cells were the source of the cDNA or gDNA that made up the material.

V dropped 1 base and J dropped 2 bases, with 9 bases sitting between them. This CDR3 has 15 amino acids. The germline V gene encodes CDR1 SGHVS and CDR2 FQNEAQ. Source study methods: Amplification with reference gene primers provided the estimates of nucleated cell counts. Some clones are missing from TCRdb's copy, which holds only in-frame ones; the method was immunoSEQ multiplex PCR. That table supplies the V and J calls and clone size; D and trimming were determined from the DNA. Of fewer than 250,000 clones in the sample, 85% to 90% were seen once. This clone has just a few counts. The chain employs TRBV7-8 and TRBJ1-5; perhaps TRBD1 as D (6 bases). The receptor was derived from a man between 45 and 60 years old with acute or convalescent COVID-19. The sequenced sample was peripheral blood. CDR3 in amino acids: CASSLVGGGNQPQHF. Here the CDR3 DNA reads TGTGCCAGCAGCTTAGTTGGGGGCGGCAATCAGCCCCAGCATTTT. The full variable domain, in which reference TRBV7-8 and TRBJ1-5 provide the parts outside the CDR3, is GAGVSQSPRYKVAKRGQDVALRCDPISGHVSLFWYQQALGQGPEFLTYFQNEAQLDKSGLPSDRFFAERPEGSVSTLKIQRTQQEDSAVYLCASSLVGGGNQPQHFGDGTRLSIL.